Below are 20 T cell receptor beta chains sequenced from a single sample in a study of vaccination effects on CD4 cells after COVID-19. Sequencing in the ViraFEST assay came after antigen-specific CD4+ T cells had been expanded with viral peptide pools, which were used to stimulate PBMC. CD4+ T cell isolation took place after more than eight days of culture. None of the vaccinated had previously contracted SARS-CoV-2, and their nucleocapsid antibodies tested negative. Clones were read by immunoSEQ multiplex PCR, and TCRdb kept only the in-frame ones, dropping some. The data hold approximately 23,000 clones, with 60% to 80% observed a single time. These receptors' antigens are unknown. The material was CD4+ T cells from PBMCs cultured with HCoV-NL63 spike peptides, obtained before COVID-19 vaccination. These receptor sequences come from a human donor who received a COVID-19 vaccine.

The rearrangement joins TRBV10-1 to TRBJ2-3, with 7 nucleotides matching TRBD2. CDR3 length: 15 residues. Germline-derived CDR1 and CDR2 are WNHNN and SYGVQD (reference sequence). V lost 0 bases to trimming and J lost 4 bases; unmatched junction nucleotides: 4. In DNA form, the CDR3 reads TGCGCCAGCAGTGAGTCGACGGCGGGGGCAGATACGCAGTATTTT. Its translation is CASSESTAGADTQYF.

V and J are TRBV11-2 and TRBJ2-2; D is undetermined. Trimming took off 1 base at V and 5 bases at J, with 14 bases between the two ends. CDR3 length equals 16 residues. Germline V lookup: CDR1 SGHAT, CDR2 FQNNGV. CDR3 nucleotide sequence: TGTGCCAGCAGCTTAGGTGTTCGGCACAGAACCGGGGAGCTGTTTTTT. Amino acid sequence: CASSLGVRHRTGELFF.

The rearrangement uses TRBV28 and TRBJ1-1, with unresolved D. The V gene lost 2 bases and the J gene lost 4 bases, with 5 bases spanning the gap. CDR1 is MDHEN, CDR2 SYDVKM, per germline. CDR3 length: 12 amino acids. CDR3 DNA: TGTGCCAGCAGTTTACGTGGCACTGAAGCTTTCTTT. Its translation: CASSLRGTEAFF.

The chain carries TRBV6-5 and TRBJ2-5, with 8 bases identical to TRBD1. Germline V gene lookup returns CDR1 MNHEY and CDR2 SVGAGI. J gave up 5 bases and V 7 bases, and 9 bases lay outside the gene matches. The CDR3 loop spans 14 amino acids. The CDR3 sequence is CASTRQGMKETQYF. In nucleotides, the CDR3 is TGTGCCAGCACCCGACAGGGGATGAAGGAGACCCAGTACTTC.

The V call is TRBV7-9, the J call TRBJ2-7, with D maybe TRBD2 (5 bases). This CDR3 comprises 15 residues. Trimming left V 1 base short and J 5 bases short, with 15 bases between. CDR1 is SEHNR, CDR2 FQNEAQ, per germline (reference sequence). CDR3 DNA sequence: TGTGCCAGCAGCTTAGTGGCGTCTAGCCTCCACGAGCAGTACTTC. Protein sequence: CASSLVASSLHEQYF.

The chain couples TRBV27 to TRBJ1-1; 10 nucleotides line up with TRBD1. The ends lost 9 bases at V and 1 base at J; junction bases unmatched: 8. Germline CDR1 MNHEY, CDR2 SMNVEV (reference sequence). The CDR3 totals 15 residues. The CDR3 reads CASSGGQGTNTEAFF. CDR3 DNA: TGTGCCAGTTCAGGGGGACAGGGGACGAACACTGAAGCTTTCTTT.

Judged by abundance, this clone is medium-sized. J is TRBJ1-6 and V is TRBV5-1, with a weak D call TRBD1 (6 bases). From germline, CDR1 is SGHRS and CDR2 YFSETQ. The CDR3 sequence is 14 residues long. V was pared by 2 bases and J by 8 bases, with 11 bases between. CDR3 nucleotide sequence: TGCGCCAGCAGCTTTACAGGGAAGGATTCACCCCTCCACTTT. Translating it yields CASSFTGKDSPLHF. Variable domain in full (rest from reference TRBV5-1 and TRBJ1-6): KAGVTQTPRYLIKTRGQQVTLSCSPISGHRSVSWYQQTPGQGLQFLFEYFSETQRNKGNFPGRFSGRQFSNSRSEMNVSTLELGDSALYLCASSFTGKDSPLHFGNGTRLTVT.

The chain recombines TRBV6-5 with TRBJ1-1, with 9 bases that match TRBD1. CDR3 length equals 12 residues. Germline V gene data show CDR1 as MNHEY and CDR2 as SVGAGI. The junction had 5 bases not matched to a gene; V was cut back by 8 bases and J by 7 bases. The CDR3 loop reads CASGGTGREAFF. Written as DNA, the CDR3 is TGTGCCAGCGGCGGGACAGGGCGTGAAGCTTTCTTT.

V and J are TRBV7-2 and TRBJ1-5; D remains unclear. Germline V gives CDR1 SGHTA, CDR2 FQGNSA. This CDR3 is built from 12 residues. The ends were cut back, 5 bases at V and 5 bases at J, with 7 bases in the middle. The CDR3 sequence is CASSPQDQPQHF. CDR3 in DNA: TGTGCCAGCAGCCCCCAGGATCAGCCCCAGCATTTT.

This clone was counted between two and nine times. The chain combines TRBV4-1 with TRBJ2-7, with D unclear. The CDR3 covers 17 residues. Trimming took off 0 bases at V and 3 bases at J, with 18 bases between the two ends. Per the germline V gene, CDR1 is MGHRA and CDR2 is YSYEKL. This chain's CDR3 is CASSQEEKASRFYEQYF. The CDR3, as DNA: TGCGCCAGCAGCCAAGAGGAGAAGGCTAGTCGATTCTACGAGCAGTACTTC.

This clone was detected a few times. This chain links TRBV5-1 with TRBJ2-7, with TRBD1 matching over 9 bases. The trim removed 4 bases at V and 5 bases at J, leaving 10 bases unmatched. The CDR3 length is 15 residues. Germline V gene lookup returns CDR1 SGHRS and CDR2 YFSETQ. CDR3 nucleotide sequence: TGCGCCAGCAGCCGGGTCGGGGACAGGGCGGACGAGCAGTACTTC. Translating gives CASSRVGDRADEQYF.

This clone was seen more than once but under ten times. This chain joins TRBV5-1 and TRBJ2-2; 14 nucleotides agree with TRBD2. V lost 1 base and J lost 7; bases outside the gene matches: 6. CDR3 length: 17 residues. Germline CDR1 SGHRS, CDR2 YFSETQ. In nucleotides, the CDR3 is TGCGCCAGCAGCTTGCGACTAGCGGGAGGGCTCGGCGGGGAGCTGTTTTTT. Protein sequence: CASSLRLAGGLGGELFF.

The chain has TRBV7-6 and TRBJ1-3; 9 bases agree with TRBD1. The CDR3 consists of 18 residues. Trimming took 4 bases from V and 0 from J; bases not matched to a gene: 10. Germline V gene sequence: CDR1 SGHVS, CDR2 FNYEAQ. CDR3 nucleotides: TGTGCCAGCAGCTCCCGGGACAGGGCGATCTTCTCTGGAAACACCATATATTTT. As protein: CASSSRDRAIFSGNTIYF. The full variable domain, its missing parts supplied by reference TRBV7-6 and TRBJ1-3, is GAGVSQSPRYKVTKRGQDVALRCDPISGHVSLYWYRQALGQGPEFLTYFNYEAQQDKSGLPNDRFSAERPEGSISTLTIQRTEQRDSAMYRCASSSRDRAIFSGNTIYFGEGSWLTVV.

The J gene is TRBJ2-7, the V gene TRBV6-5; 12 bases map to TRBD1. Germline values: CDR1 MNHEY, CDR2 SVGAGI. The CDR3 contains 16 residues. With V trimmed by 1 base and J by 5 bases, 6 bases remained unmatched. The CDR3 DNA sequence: TGTGCCAGCAGTTACTACGGCGGGACAGGGGGCCACGAGCAGTACTTC. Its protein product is CASSYYGGTGGHEQYF.

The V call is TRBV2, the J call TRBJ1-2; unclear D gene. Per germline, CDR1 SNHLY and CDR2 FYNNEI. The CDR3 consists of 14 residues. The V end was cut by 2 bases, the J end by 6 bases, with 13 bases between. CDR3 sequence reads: CASSEKASGNGYTF. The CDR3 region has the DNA TGTGCCAGCAGTGAAAAGGCATCCGGGAATGGCTACACCTTC.

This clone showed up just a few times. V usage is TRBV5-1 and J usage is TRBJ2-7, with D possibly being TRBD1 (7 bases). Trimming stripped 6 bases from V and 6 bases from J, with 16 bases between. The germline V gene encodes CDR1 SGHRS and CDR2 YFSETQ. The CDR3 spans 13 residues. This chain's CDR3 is CASTETGRREQYF. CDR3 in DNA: TGCGCCAGCACGGAGACAGGGAGGCGCGAGCAGTACTTC.

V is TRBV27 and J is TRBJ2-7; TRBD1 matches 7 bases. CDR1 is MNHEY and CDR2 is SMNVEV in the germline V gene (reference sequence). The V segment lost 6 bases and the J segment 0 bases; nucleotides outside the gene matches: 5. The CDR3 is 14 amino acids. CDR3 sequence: CASRLTGISYEQYF. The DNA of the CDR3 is TGTGCCAGCAGATTGACAGGGATCTCCTACGAGCAGTACTTC.

The CDR3 is CASRATGYNYGYTF. The CDR3 DNA sequence: TGTGCCAGCAGGGCTACAGGGTACAACTATGGCTACACCTTC. J is TRBJ1-2 and V is TRBV6-5, with a tentative D call TRBD1 (6 bases). This CDR3 comprises 14 residues. Germline CDR1 and CDR2: MNHEY and SVGAGI. The V end was cut by 6 bases, the J end by 2 bases, with 13 bases between.

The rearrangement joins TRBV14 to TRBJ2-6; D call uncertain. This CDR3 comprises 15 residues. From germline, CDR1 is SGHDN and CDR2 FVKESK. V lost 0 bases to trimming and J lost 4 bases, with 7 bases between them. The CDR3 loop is CASSQDGTGANVLTF. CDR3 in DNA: TGTGCCAGCAGCCAAGATGGAACCGGGGCCAACGTCCTGACTTTC.

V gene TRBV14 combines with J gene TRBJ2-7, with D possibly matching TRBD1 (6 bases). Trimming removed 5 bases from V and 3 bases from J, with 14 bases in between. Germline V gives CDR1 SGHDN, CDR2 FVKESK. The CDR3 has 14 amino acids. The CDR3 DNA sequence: TGTGCCAGCAGCGGCCCGTCAGGGGTCTACGAGCAGTACTTC. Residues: CASSGPSGVYEQYF.